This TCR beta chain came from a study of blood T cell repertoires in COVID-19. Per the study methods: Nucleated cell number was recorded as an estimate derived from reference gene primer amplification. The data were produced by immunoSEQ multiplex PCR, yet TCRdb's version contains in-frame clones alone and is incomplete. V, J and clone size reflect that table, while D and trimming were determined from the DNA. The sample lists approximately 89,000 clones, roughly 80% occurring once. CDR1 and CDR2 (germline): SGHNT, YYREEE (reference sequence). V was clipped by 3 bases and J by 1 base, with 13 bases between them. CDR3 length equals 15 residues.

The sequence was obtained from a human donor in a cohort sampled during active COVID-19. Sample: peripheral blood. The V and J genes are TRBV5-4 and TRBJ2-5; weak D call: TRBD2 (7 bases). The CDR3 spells CASSYQGGGQETQYF. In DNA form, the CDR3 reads TGTGCCAGCAGCTACCAAGGGGGGGGCCAAGAGACCCAGTACTTC.